This paragraph reports one T cell receptor (beta chain). The data originate from a study of blood T cell repertoires in COVID-19. Study details: Samples representing acute and convalescent COVID-19 were sourced from the United States, Italy and Spain. PBMCs, B-cell-depleted T cells, or T cells provided the cDNA or gDNA that made up the material.

Authors' methods: Reference gene primer amplification gave estimated nucleated cell counts. Generated by immunoSEQ multiplex PCR, the TCRdb table keeps only in-frame clones and is missing some. That table is the source of V, J and clone size, and D and trimming were worked out from the DNA. The sample shows tens of thousands of clones, approximately 85% of them seen only once. V lost 6 bases and J 10 bases, leaving 15 bases between the germline ends. CDR1 and CDR2 (germline): SEHNR, FQNEAQ (reference sequence). The CDR3 covers 12 residues. Specimen: peripheral blood. This rearrangement joins TRBV7-9 to TRBJ2-5, with a tentative D call TRBD2 (6 bases). The receptor was derived from a human donor in a cohort sampled during active COVID-19. DNA of the CDR3: TGTGCCAGCAGTCGGGACTCTCTTGGCCAGTACTTC. Translated: CASSRDSLGQYF. The whole variable domain, filled in from reference TRBV7-9 and TRBJ2-5, reads DTGVSQNPRHKITKRGQNVTFRCDPISEHNRLYWYRQTLGQGPEFLTYFQNEAQLEKSRLLSDRFSAERPKGSFSTLEIQRTEQGDSAMYLCASSRDSLGQYFGPGTRLLVL.